This is a list of T cell receptor beta chains from one sample in a study of T cells in Graves' hyperthyroidism and ophthalmopathy. TCRdb re-derived calls from the multiplex PCR reads in MiXCR, one entry per CDR3 protein. This sample has about 560,000 distinct CDR3 sequences, with approximately 15% found just once. Sequenced: blood. The receptors were sampled from a woman between 35 and 50 years old with Graves' hyperthyroidism. Each CDR3 is given with its conserved first and last residue. The order of the fields is clone size, J gene, D gene, V gene, CDR3 length, CDR3 DNA, CDR3 protein. D genes are given only for firm matches. Rows may omit the clone size; those that give it use once, few, many or a size class.

- | TRBJ2-1 | TRBD1 | TRBV9 | 18 | TGTGCCAGCAGCCTTAGCTCCCACACAGGGGGGTCCTACAATGAGCAGTTCTTC | CASSLSSHTGGSYNEQFF
- | TRBJ2-3 | TRBD2 | TRBV20-1 | 15 | TGCAGTGCTAGCTCGCTAGCGGGACTTACAGATACGCAGTATTTT | CSASSLAGLTDTQYF
many | TRBJ2-7 | TRBD2 | TRBV14 | 13 | TGTGCCAGCTCGGGACTAGTGGACCACGAGCAGTACTTC | CASSGLVDHEQYF
- | TRBJ1-1 | TRBD1 | TRBV20-1 | 13 | TGCAGTGCTCCGAAGACAGGGGGCCTTGAAGCTTTCTTT | CSAPKTGGLEAFF
many | TRBJ1-1 | TRBD1 | TRBV11-2 | 14 | TGTGCCAGCAGCCTCGCAGACAGGGGCACTGAAGCTTTCTTT | CASSLADRGTEAFF
- | TRBJ2-4 | TRBD1 | TRBV6-1 | 14 | TGTGCCAGCAGAGACGGGACAGCGCCGAACATTCAGTACTTC | CASRDGTAPNIQYF
many | TRBJ2-7 | - | TRBV18 | 14 | TGTGCCAGCTCGCGGGACTCCAATTTCTACGAGCAGTACTTC | CASSRDSNFYEQYF
- | TRBJ1-5 | - | TRBV19 | 13 | TGTGCCAGTAGTATCAGGGAAGATCAGCCCCAGCATTTT | CASSIREDQPQHF
many | TRBJ2-7 | TRBD2 | TRBV28 | 16 | TGTGCCAGCAGTTTGCGGACTAGCGGGAGCTCCTACGAGCAGTACTTC | CASSLRTSGSSYEQYF
- | TRBJ1-6 | - | TRBV20-1 | 18 | TGCAGTGCTAGAGATGCGGGCGGAGCGGGATCCTGGAATTCACCCCTCCACTTT | CSARDAGGAGSWNSPLHF
many | TRBJ1-1 | - | TRBV6-1 | 14 | TGTGCCAGCAGTGAAATAGACTTGAACACTGAAGCTTTCTTT | CASSEIDLNTEAFF
- | TRBJ1-1 | - | TRBV10-3 | 14 | TGTGCCATCATGGCACAAGGGGGGGACACTGAAGCTTTCTTT | CAIMAQGGDTEAFF
many | TRBJ2-1 | - | TRBV20-1 | 16 | TGCAGTGCTAGAGATCATGGGGGAGTCCCCTACAATGAGCAGTTCTTC | CSARDHGGVPYNEQFF
few | TRBJ1-5 | - | TRBV9 | 16 | TGTGCCAGCAGCAAAGGAGGGGGTGGTAGCAATCAGCCCCAGCATTTT | CASSKGGGGSNQPQHF
many | TRBJ2-7 | TRBD1 | TRBV18 | 13 | TGCGCCAGCAGCCGGGACAGGGGGAACGAGCAGTACTTC | CASSRDRGNEQYF
many | TRBJ2-3 | TRBD2 | TRBV20-1 | 16 | TGCAGTGCTAGTCGGTCGCGGGAGGGGACCAGAGATACGCAGTATTTT | CSASRSREGTRDTQYF
many | TRBJ2-7 | - | TRBV29-1 | 12 | TGCAGCGTTGGGGACGGTTCCTACGAGCAGTACTTC | CSVGDGSYEQYF
many | TRBJ2-1 | - | TRBV18 | 13 | TGTGCCAGCTCACCAACACGTACCCAGGAGCAGTTCTTC | CASSPTRTQEQFF
- | TRBJ2-7 | - | TRBV9 | 15 | TGTGCCAGCAGCGTAGCTGCGGACCTATTCTACGAGCAGTACTTC | CASSVAADLFYEQYF
many | TRBJ2-2 | TRBD1 | TRBV7-2 | 16 | TGTGCCAGCAGCCCGAGGACAGGGATTAACACCGGGGAGCTGTTTTTT | CASSPRTGINTGELFF
many | TRBJ1-1 | - | TRBV3-1 | 17 | TGTGCCAGCAGCCAAGATCTTGTCCGAGAGATGAACACTGAAGCTTTCTTT | CASSQDLVREMNTEAFF
- | TRBJ2-1 | - | TRBV5-6 | 15 | TGTGCCAGCAGCCCTTCGGACAGCTACTACAATGAGCAGTTCTTC | CASSPSDSYYNEQFF
few | TRBJ2-1 | TRBD2 | TRBV7-2 | 15 | TGTGCCAGCAGCTTAGTTGGGGGAGGGACCAATGAGCAGTTCTTC | CASSLVGGGTNEQFF
few | TRBJ2-3 | - | TRBV27 | 13 | TGTGCCAGCAGTTTATGGGTCAGCAATGACTGGTATTTT | CASSLWVSNDWYF
- | TRBJ1-2 | - | TRBV28 | 11 | TGTGCCAGCAGTTTAATGGGTATCGGCACCTTC | CASSLMGIGTF
few | TRBJ2-7 | TRBD1 | TRBV7-8 | 18 | TGTGCCAGCAGCTTAGGGGAAAGAGGGACAGGACCAACCTACGAGCAGTACTTC | CASSLGERGTGPTYEQYF
many | TRBJ2-2 | TRBD1 | TRBV5-1 | 17 | TGCGCCAGCAGCTCTGGACAGGGCGGTCCGAACACCGGGGAGCTGTTTTTT | CASSSGQGGPNTGELFF
many | TRBJ1-2 | TRBD1 | TRBV5-1 | 15 | TGCGCCAGCAGCTTGGCGCAGGGGGCTTGGTATGGCTACACCTTC | CASSLAQGAWYGYTF
many | TRBJ1-1 | - | TRBV30 | 12 | TGTGCCTGGACTTGGGGGAACACTGAAGCTTTCTTT | CAWTWGNTEAFF
many | TRBJ1-2 | - | TRBV28 | 16 | TGTGCCAGCAGTAGTACACCGGGGACGGTGATCCATGGCTACACCTTC | CASSSTPGTVIHGYTF
many | TRBJ2-3 | - | TRBV5-1 | 15 | TGCGCCAGCAGCTTGCGCAGGGAGACTCCAGATACGCAGTATTTT | CASSLRRETPDTQYF
many | TRBJ1-3 | - | TRBV3-1 | 18 | TGTGCCAGCAGCCTCCCAGGGGCAGGCAGTAGTTCTGGAAACACCATATATTTT | CASSLPGAGSSSGNTIYF
many | TRBJ1-1 | - | TRBV10-3 | 15 | TGTGCCATCAGTGAGACAACCGAGTGGAACACTGAAGCTTTCTTT | CAISETTEWNTEAFF
few | TRBJ2-7 | TRBD1 | TRBV13 | 16 | TGTGCCAGCAGCTTAGGTCCAGGGGGCAGCTCCTACGAGCAGTACTTC | CASSLGPGGSSYEQYF
many | TRBJ1-2 | - | TRBV2 | 15 | TGTGCCAGCAGCGATAAGGTACAGGGAATATATGGCTACACCTTC | CASSDKVQGIYGYTF
few | TRBJ2-7 | TRBD2 | TRBV7-9 | 15 | TGTGCCAGCAGCTTAGGCGAGGTACTAGCGAGTGAGCAGTACTTC | CASSLGEVLASEQYF
many | TRBJ1-1 | TRBD1 | TRBV28 | 16 | TGTGCCAGCAGCTTAGAGGGACAGGGGGCAAACACTGAAGCTTTCTTT | CASSLEGQGANTEAFF
few | TRBJ2-1 | - | TRBV6-1 | 15 | TGTGCCAGCAGGCCCCGAGTAGCTCCGGACAATGAGCAGTTCTTC | CASRPRVAPDNEQFF
few | TRBJ1-1 | TRBD1 | TRBV27 | 13 | TGTGCCAGCAGTTTATACAGGGGGCAGGAAGCTTTCTTT | CASSLYRGQEAFF
many | TRBJ2-7 | TRBD2 | TRBV28 | 16 | TGTGCCAGCAGCCCGGGACTAGCGGGAGGAGGGAACGAGCAGTACTTC | CASSPGLAGGGNEQYF
many | TRBJ2-7 | TRBD1 | TRBV12-3/TRBV12-4 | 14 | TGTGCCAGCAGTCCACGGGACAGGGGGCTCGAGCAGTACTTC | CASSPRDRGLEQYF
- | TRBJ2-2 | TRBD1 | TRBV11-2 | 16 | TGTGCCAGCAGCTTAGCGCACAGGGGGAACACCGGGGAGCTGTTTTTT | CASSLAHRGNTGELFF
- | TRBJ2-1 | - | TRBV24-1 | 13 | TGTGCCACCAGTGATTCTGAGTACAATGAGCAGTTCTTC | CATSDSEYNEQFF
- | TRBJ2-3 | - | TRBV24-1 | 16 | TGTGCCACCAGTGAATGGGACTCAACTAGCACAGATACGCAGTATTTT | CATSEWDSTSTDTQYF
- | TRBJ2-7 | TRBD1 | TRBV19 | 14 | TGTGCCAGTAGTTTCGGACAGGGAGGCGACGAGCAGTACTTC | CASSFGQGGDEQYF
- | TRBJ1-2 | - | TRBV19 | 15 | TGTGCCAGTAGTATAGCCCAGGCGGGCGGCTATGGCTACACCTTC | CASSIAQAGGYGYTF